Below, one T cell receptor (beta chain) is given with its context. The ends were cut back, 3 bases at V and 4 bases at J, with 9 bases in the middle. The CDR3 runs to 12 residues. In germline, CDR1 is GTSNPN, CDR2 SVGIG (reference sequence). TCRdb's copy holds only in-frame clones and misses some; the assay was immunoSEQ multiplex PCR. The data hold roughly 270,000 clones, with about 94% observed a single time. The data stem from a study of T cell responses to AZD1222 COVID-19 vaccine. The source was peripheral blood, collected 28 days after the second AZD1222 dose. The clonotype originates from an adult who received the AZD1222 COVID-19 vaccine. The chain carries TRBV30 and TRBJ1-1; no definite D call. CDR3: CAWSRMGTEAFF. CDR3 in DNA: TGTGCCTGGAGCCGGATGGGCACTGAAGCTTTCTTT.